The 18 T cell receptor beta chains presented below share a single source sample, sequenced in a study of cytomegalovirus exposure and HLA in healthy donors. Use of 60 Vbeta and 13 Jbeta primers characterized the PCR. Repertoires were generated with immunoSEQ multiplex PCR, while TCRdb's copy carries only in-frame clones and drops some. The sample table includes 130,000 to 150,000 clones. Sequencing was performed on PBMCs. The receptor set was obtained from a man between 40 and 49 years old in good health and CMV-seronegative.

Regarding this clone: The junction and the germline gene differ at one end; a read error may be behind it. The identical CDR3 is also encoded by other nucleotide sequences in the sample. This chain connects TRBV19 to TRBJ1-6, with no clear D. CDR1 and CDR2 (germline): LNHDA, SQIVND (reference sequence). The CDR3 loop spans 15 amino acids. CDR3 region: CASRVKSSYNSPLHF. The CDR3 nucleotides read TGTGCCAGTAGGGTAAAGAGCTCCTATAACTCACCCCTCCACTTT.

V and J are TRBV5-4 and TRBJ2-3; 13 nucleotides line up with TRBD2. V dropped 0 bases and J dropped 2; count of bases not matched to a gene: 9. This CDR3 has 19 amino acids. The germline V gene has CDR1 SGHNT and CDR2 YYREEE (reference sequence). The CDR3 loop is CASSLGVRTSGGTTDTQYF. Written as DNA, the CDR3 is TGTGCCAGCAGCTTGGGAGTACGGACTAGCGGGGGAACCACAGATACGCAGTATTTT. Complete variable domain (other parts from reference TRBV5-4 and TRBJ2-3): ETGVTQSPTHLIKTRGQQVTLRCSSQSGHNTVSWYQQALGQGPQFIFQYYREEENGRGNFPPRFSGLQFPNYSSELNVNALELDDSALYLCASSLGVRTSGGTTDTQYFGPGTRLTVL.

This chain links TRBV18 with TRBJ1-2; D remains ambiguous. V was trimmed by 5 bases and J by 3 bases, leaving 10 bases between them. Germline-derived CDR1 and CDR2 are KGHSH and LQKENI. The CDR3 is made up of 13 amino acids. The CDR3 DNA sequence: TGTGCCAGCTCATCTCGGGAGGACTATGGCTACACCTTC. It translates to CASSSREDYGYTF.

The rearrangement uses TRBV5-6 and TRBJ2-1; 8 positions match TRBD1. The trim removed 4 bases at V and 12 bases at J, leaving 6 bases unmatched. The CDR3 consists of 12 residues. In germline, CDR1 is SGHDT, CDR2 YYEEEE. CDR3 nucleotides: TGTGCCAGCAGCCAAGACAGGGGCAGGCAGTTCTTC. As protein: CASSQDRGRQFF.

V is TRBV18 and J is TRBJ2-3, with 9 bases identical to TRBD2. The CDR3 runs 17 residues. CDR1 is KGHSH, CDR2 LQKENI, per germline. V lost 0 bases, J lost 2 bases, and 6 bases stayed unmatched. The CDR3, as DNA: TGTGCCAGCTCACCACCGGGGAGCGGGGGGTCCACAGATACGCAGTATTTT. Its translation: CASSPPGSGGSTDTQYF.

V usage is TRBV27 and J usage is TRBJ2-6; D perhaps matches TRBD2 (6 bases). The V gene lost 6 bases and the J gene lost 1 base, with 10 bases spanning the gap. The V gene's germline CDR1 is MNHEY and CDR2 SMNVEV (reference sequence). The CDR3 spans 15 residues. The CDR3 region has the DNA TGTGCCAGCAGCCCCGCGGGATCTGGGGCCAACGTCCTGACTTTC. Its protein is CASSPAGSGANVLTF.

The chain recombines TRBV10-3 with TRBJ1-6, with a possible D match to TRBD1 (5 bases). V was trimmed by 2 bases and J by 9 bases, leaving 11 bases between them. CDR3 length: 14 residues. CDR1 is ENHRY and CDR2 is SYGVKD in the germline V gene. The CDR3 coding sequence is TGTGCCATCAGTGAGGTCAGGGAGGGTTCACCCCTCCACTTT. Amino acid sequence: CAISEVREGSPLHF.

The V gene is TRBV2, the J gene TRBJ1-5, with D perhaps TRBD1 (6 bases). Germline assignment: CDR1 SNHLY and CDR2 FYNNEI. The CDR3 covers 16 residues. V was shortened by 6 bases and J by 7 bases, with 22 bases between the two germline ends. In nucleotides, the CDR3 is TGTGCCAGCAGGAATTCGGCCACAGGGACGGGGCAGCCCCAGCATTTT. It yields the protein CASRNSATGTGQPQHF.

The CDR3 DNA reads TGTGCCAGCAGCTTAGGGACCCGGACAGAAGCTTTCTTT. It is translated as CASSLGTRTEAFF. J is TRBJ1-1 and V is TRBV7-8; TRBD1 might be the D (5 bases). Germline loops: CDR1 SGHVS, CDR2 FQNEAQ. Trimming took 1 base from V and 8 from J, leaving 11 bases between them. This CDR3 contains 13 residues.

This chain joins TRBV5-6 and TRBJ1-5; D call uncertain. The CDR3 consists of 14 residues. The germline gives CDR1 SGHDT, CDR2 YYEEEE. V dropped 0 bases and J dropped 0 bases, with 4 bases sitting between them. This chain's CDR3 is CASSLASSNQPQHF. DNA of the CDR3: TGTGCCAGCAGCTTGGCCTCTAGCAATCAGCCCCAGCATTTT.

The chain recombines TRBV14 with TRBJ1-4; 7 bases map to TRBD1. Trimming at V came to 4 bases and at J to 7 bases, leaving 6 bases not matched to a gene. Looked up from germline, CDR1 is SGHDN and CDR2 is FVKESK. This CDR3 region has 14 residues. CDR3 amino acids: CASSLRQGREKLFF. The CDR3 region has the DNA TGTGCCAGCAGCCTTCGACAGGGTCGTGAAAAACTGTTTTTT.

The chain employs TRBV5-4 and TRBJ2-7; 7 nucleotides line up with TRBD1. Germline values: CDR1 SGHNT, CDR2 YYREEE (reference sequence). The V and J ends lost 2 bases and 3 bases, in that order; junction bases with no gene match: 8. The CDR3 covers 15 residues. Here the CDR3 reads CASSFPGTAYYEQYF. For the CDR3, the DNA is TGTGCCAGCAGCTTTCCCGGGACAGCTTACTACGAGCAGTACTTC.

The chain links TRBV19 to TRBJ2-7; TRBD2 matches at 7 bases. V was pared by 3 bases and J by 1 base, with 12 bases of the junction left unmatched. Germline V gene lookup returns CDR1 LNHDA and CDR2 SQIVND (reference sequence). This CDR3 comprises 17 residues. CDR3 sequence: CASSIFGGDWGSYEQYF. For the CDR3, the DNA is TGTGCCAGTAGTATCTTTGGGGGGGACTGGGGTTCCTACGAGCAGTACTTC.

This chain links TRBV7-2 with TRBJ1-2; D may be TRBD1 (6 bases). Per germline, CDR1 SGHTA and CDR2 FQGNSA. The V end was cut by 2 bases, the J end by 2 bases, with 12 bases between. The CDR3 runs to 15 residues. CDR3 DNA: TGTGCCAGCAGCTTAACCGGGACACCCAACTATGGCTACACCTTC. This codes for CASSLTGTPNYGYTF.

The chain links TRBV2 to TRBJ2-2; D is ambiguous. The CDR3 consists of 13 residues. Trimming removed 2 bases from V and 3 bases from J, with 4 bases in between. CDR1 is SNHLY, CDR2 FYNNEI, per germline. The CDR3 is CASSEQYTGELFF. The DNA for the CDR3 is TGTGCCAGCAGTGAACAGTACACCGGGGAGCTGTTTTTT.

V and J are TRBV6-1 and TRBJ2-7, with 10 bases fitting TRBD1. This CDR3 has 13 residues. The V segment lost 6 bases and the J segment 2 bases; nucleotides outside the gene matches: 1. CDR1 and CDR2 (germline): MNHNS, SASEGT. CDR3 coding DNA: TGTGCCAGCAGGACAGGGGGCACCTACGAGCAGTACTTC. Translation gives CASRTGGTYEQYF.

J is TRBJ2-1 and V is TRBV6-4; 9 bases agree with TRBD1. This CDR3 has 13 residues. J was trimmed by 7 bases and V by 5 bases; bases with no gene match: 3. Germline loops: CDR1 MRHNA, CDR2 SNTAGT. As DNA, the CDR3 is TGTGCCAGCAGTAGGACAGGGGAAAATGAGCAGTTCTTC. Protein: CASSRTGENEQFF.

This chain uses TRBV7-3 with TRBJ2-7; TRBD2 aligns across 9 bases. Germline CDR1 and CDR2: SGHTA and FQGTGA. Trimming removed 5 bases from V and 6 bases from J; junction bases left unmatched: 11. The CDR3 has 15 residues. CDR3 region: CASSPAGGSGGEQYF. The CDR3 nucleotides are TGTGCCAGCAGCCCCGCGGGGGGGTCTGGGGGCGAGCAGTACTTC.